These T cell receptor beta chains were read from a single sample in a study of T-cell reconstitution after alpha-beta-depleted transplantation in children. Using its own MiXCR run on the PCR reads, TCRdb lists one record per CDR3 protein. Altogether about 420,000 distinct CDR3 sequences are present, 15% to 20% being singletons, with the ten largest covering just under 30%. Here the sequenced sample was PBMCs, mostly from graft donor cells, taken 360 days after TCRalphabeta/CD19-depleted stem cell transplant. Receptor source: a boy younger than two who had a stem cell transplant for Wiskott-Aldrich syndrome, so the T cells may come from the graft donor. The CDR3 runs from the conserved cysteine through the conserved F or W. A D gene is named only where the DNA matches it firmly. The listing skips clone size in some rows; elsewhere it reads once, few, many or a size class.

-,14,TRBJ1-1,many,TRBV5-1,TGCGCCAGCAGCTTGAAGGGTGAGGGCACTGAAGCTTTCTTT,CASSLKGEGTEAFF
-,13,TRBJ1-1,-,TRBV7-9,TGTGCCAGCAGTCTTCTGGGGGACACTGAAGCTTTCTTT,CASSLLGDTEAFF
TRBD1,14,TRBJ2-7,-,TRBV4-3,TGCGCCAGCAGCCAATTGGGACAGGGGGGCGAGCAGTACTTC,CASSQLGQGGEQYF
TRBD1,19,TRBJ1-2,-,TRBV4-1,TGCGCCAGCACCACCAAGACCCTCCGAATGACAGGGGGCGGCTATGGCTACACCTTC,CASTTKTLRMTGGGYGYTF
TRBD1,14,TRBJ2-5,few,TRBV7-9,TGTGCCAGCAGCCCAGGACAGGCTCGGGAGACCCAGTACTTC,CASSPGQARETQYF
-,14,TRBJ1-2,few,TRBV12-3/TRBV12-4,TGTGCCAGCAGCTCCCTTAAGGCCCTCTATGGCTACACCTTC,CASSSLKALYGYTF
-,12,TRBJ1-2,few,TRBV5-5,TGTGCCAGCAGCTTGGTGGGGATGGACTACACCTTC,CASSLVGMDYTF
-,19,TRBJ2-6,-,TRBV5-1,TGCGCCAGCAGCAAAAATGGGGGGGCGCGAGGCTCTGGGGCCAACGTCCTGACTTTC,CASSKNGGARGSGANVLTF
TRBD2,16,TRBJ2-5,few,TRBV10-3,TGTGCCATCAGTGATTCTAGCGGGGAACTGGGAGAGACCCAGTACTTC,CAISDSSGELGETQYF
-,12,TRBJ1-3,-,TRBV20-1,TGCAGTGCTCAGTTCTCTGGAAACACCATATATTTT,CSAQFSGNTIYF
TRBD2,15,TRBJ2-4,-,TRBV28,TGTGCCAGCAGCTCCTGGGGGGGAGCCAAAAACATTCAGTACTTC,CASSSWGGAKNIQYF
-,12,TRBJ1-6,many,TRBV7-9,TGTGCCAGCAGCGCAGTTAATTCACCCCTCCACTTT,CASSAVNSPLHF
TRBD1,18,TRBJ2-6,few,TRBV5-1,TGCGCCAGCAGCTATTCGACAGGGGGTTCCTCTGGGGCCAACGTCCTGACTTTC,CASSYSTGGSSGANVLTF
TRBD1,15,TRBJ2-2,few,TRBV5-5,TGTGCCAGCAGATCCGGACAGGGCCCCACCGGGGAGCTGTTTTTT,CASRSGQGPTGELFF
-,16,TRBJ2-3,few,TRBV7-2,TGTGCCAGCAGCCACCGGACTCCTCTTCGCACAGATACGCAGTATTTT,CASSHRTPLRTDTQYF
TRBD2,13,TRBJ2-1,few,TRBV12-3/TRBV12-4,TGTGCCAGCAGGGGGACTAGCGGGGGGGAGCAGTTCTTC,CASRGTSGGEQFF
-,15,TRBJ2-3,-,TRBV7-6,TGTGCCAGCAGCTCGCGGTCGGCACGCACAGATACGCAGTATTTT,CASSSRSARTDTQYF
-,15,TRBJ1-1,once,TRBV25-1,TGTGCCAGCAGTGGGCCGATGCGGCGGGGCACTGAAGCTTTCTTT,CASSGPMRRGTEAFF
-,13,TRBJ1-2,-,TRBV5-1,TGCGCCAGCAGCATCAGTAGAACCTATGGCTACACCTTC,CASSISRTYGYTF
TRBD2,14,TRBJ2-1,many,TRBV10-3,TGTGCCGCCAGCCCAAGGACTAGCAACAATGAGCAGTTCTTC,CAASPRTSNNEQFF
-,14,TRBJ2-1,few,TRBV12-3/TRBV12-4,TGTGCCAGCAGTTTAAAGGGACTTTTCAATGAGCAGTTCTTC,CASSLKGLFNEQFF
-,13,TRBJ2-5,-,TRBV5-1,TGCGCCAGCAGCTTGGGATCCAGAGAGACCCAGTACTTC,CASSLGSRETQYF
-,11,TRBJ1-1,-,TRBV2,TGTGCCAGCAGTGAATTGGCCGAAGCTTTCTTT,CASSELAEAFF
TRBD1,14,TRBJ1-1,-,TRBV10-3,TGTGCCATCAGTGTTGGCAGGGGGTACACTGAAGCTTTCTTT,CAISVGRGYTEAFF
-,16,TRBJ1-5,-,TRBV6-5,TGTGCCAGCAGTTACGGGGGGACACCTAGCAATCAGCCCCAGCATTTT,CASSYGGTPSNQPQHF
-,12,TRBJ2-7,few,TRBV29-1,TGCAGCGTTGAAAGGGATTCCTACGAGCAGTACTTC,CSVERDSYEQYF
-,13,TRBJ1-1,few,TRBV12-5,TGTGCTAGTAGACTCAGGGGAGGCACTGAAGCTTTCTTT,CASRLRGGTEAFF
-,14,TRBJ2-2,many,TRBV6-2/TRBV6-3,TGTGCCAGCAGTTCACAGGGTACCACCGGGGAGCTGTTTTTT,CASSSQGTTGELFF
-,17,TRBJ2-5,few,TRBV10-3,TGTGCCATCAGTGAGTCGGGGACCTTTTTTGTGGAAGAGACCCAGTACTTC,CAISESGTFFVEETQYF
-,16,TRBJ2-5,-,TRBV7-9,TGTGCCAGCAGCTTCCTCTCCAGGGCCCCCCAAGAGACCCAGTACTTC,CASSFLSRAPQETQYF
-,16,TRBJ2-7,few,TRBV20-1,TGCAGTGCTAGTACGGCAGGAGCGGCGCTGTCCTACGAGCAGTACTTC,CSASTAGAALSYEQYF
-,15,TRBJ1-6,many,TRBV2,TGTGCCGGGTCGCGGACAGATCTCTATAATTCACCCCTCCACTTT,CAGSRTDLYNSPLHF
-,13,TRBJ2-1,-,TRBV15,TGTGCCACCAGCAGACGGGGGTACAATGAGCAGTTCTTC,CATSRRGYNEQFF
TRBD2,15,TRBJ2-1,few,TRBV2,TGTGCCAGCAGTGGCCGGGGGGTGCCCTACAATGAGCAGTTCTTC,CASSGRGVPYNEQFF
-,19,TRBJ2-3,-,TRBV12-3/TRBV12-4,TGTGCCAGCAGTTTATGGCAGACTGGACCGTCGTATAACACAGATACGCAGTATTTT,CASSLWQTGPSYNTDTQYF
TRBD1,14,TRBJ2-2,-,TRBV24-1,TGTGCCACCAGAGAATCAGGGGGCACCGGGGAGCTGTTTTTT,CATRESGGTGELFF
-,14,TRBJ2-7,-,TRBV12-3/TRBV12-4,TGTGCCAGCAGAGAGGGAGGAAGGTCCTACGAGCAGTACTTC,CASREGGRSYEQYF
-,14,TRBJ1-3,-,TRBV6-1,TGTGCCAGCAGTGAAGCCTACGAAGCCCCCACCATATATTTT,CASSEAYEAPTIYF
-,14,TRBJ2-1,few,TRBV18,TGTGCCAGCTCACCTTCGGACTACAACAATGAGCAGTTCTTC,CASSPSDYNNEQFF
-,15,TRBJ1-1,-,TRBV5-1,TGCGCCAGCAGGAGCCGGGAAGGTTCTAACACTGAAGCTTTCTTT,CASRSREGSNTEAFF
-,15,TRBJ1-1,-,TRBV6-1,TGTGCCAGCAGTGTGGGTTGGGGGAAGAACACTGAAGCTTTCTTT,CASSVGWGKNTEAFF
-,13,TRBJ1-1,few,TRBV5-6,TGTGCCAGCAGCCGCCTGGGGAGGACTGAAGCTTTCTTT,CASSRLGRTEAFF
-,20,TRBJ2-3,-,TRBV21-1,TGTGCCAGCAGCCGAGAGGGGGGAACTACTGGCGGGACGAGCACAGATACGCAGTATTTT,CASSREGGTTGGTSTDTQYF
-,13,TRBJ2-1,-,TRBV18,TGTGCCAGCTCACAACCGGCGTGGAGGGGGCAGTTCTTC,CASSQPAWRGQFF
-,13,TRBJ1-1,many,TRBV29-1,TGCAGCGTTGAAGGACAGATGAACACTGAAGCTTTCTTT,CSVEGQMNTEAFF
-,16,TRBJ2-1,many,TRBV7-9,TGTGCCAGCAGCCCCGGCGGATCTAGCTCCTACAATGAGCAGTTCTTC,CASSPGGSSSYNEQFF
TRBD2,13,TRBJ2-7,-,TRBV7-8,TGTGCCAGCAGCTTAGAGCGGGAGGGCGAGCAGTACTTC,CASSLEREGEQYF
-,11,TRBJ2-7,few,TRBV29-1,TGCAGCGTTTCAGGGGTTTACGAGCAGTACTTC,CSVSGVYEQYF
-,15,TRBJ1-4,few,TRBV29-1,TGCAGCGTTGAAGATAGAAGGGGGGGAAATGAAAAACTGTTTTTT,CSVEDRRGGNEKLFF
-,14,TRBJ2-7,few,TRBV7-2,TGTGCCAGCAGCTTAGGTCCAGGGGAGTACGAGCAGTACTTC,CASSLGPGEYEQYF